The present T cell receptor beta chain was sequenced within a study of breast tumors, draining lymph nodes, adjacent tissues. Germline V gene sequence: CDR1 MNHNY, CDR2 SVGAGI (reference sequence). The V gene lost 6 bases and the J gene lost 6 bases, with 15 bases spanning the gap. The CDR3 runs 13 residues. This clonotype has a count of ten or more. Its specificity is not known. Samples came from axillary lymph nodes draining the breast cancer. TCRdb re-called the multiplex PCR reads with MiXCR, one entry per CDR3 protein. In the table there are 150,000 or so distinct CDR3 sequences, around a third of which are singletons. Regarding the study as a whole: That most tumor T cells come from lymph nodes remained unproven. Tumor repertoires ranked between lymph nodes and nontumor tissue in diversity, with V and J gene preferences.

J is TRBJ2-7 and V is TRBV6-6; TRBD2 is a possible D gene (6 bases). The clonotype originates from a female donor with breast cancer. Some clones in this sample may be carry-over from other donors' samples. The material sequenced was axillary lymph node tissue. This CDR3 reads CASSTPGVPEQYF. The CDR3 bases are TGTGCCAGCAGCACCCCGGGAGTGCCCGAGCAGTACTTC.